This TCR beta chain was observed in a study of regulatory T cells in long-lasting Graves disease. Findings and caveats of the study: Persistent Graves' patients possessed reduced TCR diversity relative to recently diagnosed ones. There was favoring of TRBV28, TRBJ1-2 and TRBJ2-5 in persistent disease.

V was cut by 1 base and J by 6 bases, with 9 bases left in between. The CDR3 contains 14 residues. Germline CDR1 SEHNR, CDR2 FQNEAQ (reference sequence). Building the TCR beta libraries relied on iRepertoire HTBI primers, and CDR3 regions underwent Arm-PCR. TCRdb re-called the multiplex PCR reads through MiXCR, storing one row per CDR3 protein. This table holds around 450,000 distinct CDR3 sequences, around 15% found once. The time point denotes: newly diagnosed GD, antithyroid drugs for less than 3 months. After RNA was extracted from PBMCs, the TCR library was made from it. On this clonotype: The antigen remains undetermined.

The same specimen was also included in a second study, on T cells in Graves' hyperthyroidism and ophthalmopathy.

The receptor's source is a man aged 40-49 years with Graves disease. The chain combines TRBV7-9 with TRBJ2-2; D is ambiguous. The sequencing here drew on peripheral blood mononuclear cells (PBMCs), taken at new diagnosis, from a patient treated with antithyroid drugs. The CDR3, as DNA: TGTGCCAGCAGCTTAGACTCACTTGCCGGGGAGCTGTTTTTT. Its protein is CASSLDSLAGELFF.